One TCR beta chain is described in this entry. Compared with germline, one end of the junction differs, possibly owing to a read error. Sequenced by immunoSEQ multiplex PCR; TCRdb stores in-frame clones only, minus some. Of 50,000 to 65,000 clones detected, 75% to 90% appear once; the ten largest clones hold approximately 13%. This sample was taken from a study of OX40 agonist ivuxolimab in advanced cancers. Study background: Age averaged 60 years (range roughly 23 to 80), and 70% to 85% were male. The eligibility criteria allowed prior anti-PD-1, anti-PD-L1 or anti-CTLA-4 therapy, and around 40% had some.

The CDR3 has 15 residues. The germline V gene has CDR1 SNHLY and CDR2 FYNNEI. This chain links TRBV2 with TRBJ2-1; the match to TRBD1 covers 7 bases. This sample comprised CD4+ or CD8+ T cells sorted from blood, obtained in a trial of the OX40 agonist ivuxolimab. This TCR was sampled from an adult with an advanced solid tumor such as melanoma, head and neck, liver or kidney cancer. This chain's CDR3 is CASSEDRALHNEQFF. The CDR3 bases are TGTGCCAGCAGCGAAGACAGGGCCCTGCACAATGAGCAGTTCTTC.